This T cell receptor beta chain was obtained from a study of T cell repertoires in cytomegalovirus infection. At least ten counts were recorded for this clonotype. Each CDR3 protein is one row after TCRdb ran MiXCR on the reads. The table records around 330,000 distinct CDR3 sequences, about a sixth of them present only once. The CDR3 length is 15 residues. The germline CDR1 and CDR2 sequences are LGHNA and YSLEER. Trimming took off 0 bases at V and 3 bases at J, with 11 bases between the two ends. Sequenced sample: PBMCs. The clonotype originates from a human donor in good health (CMV status not recorded). Some clones in this sample may be carry-over from other donors' samples. The chain is built from TRBV4-3 and TRBJ1-2, with D possibly TRBD1 on 5 matching bases. The CDR3 DNA follows: TGCGCCAGCAGCCAAGATCGCTCGGGGGACTATGGCTACACCTTC. Its protein product is CASSQDRSGDYGYTF.